This T cell receptor (beta chain) appears in the sequencing data of a study of T-cell memory formation after mild COVID-19. Study as a whole: TCR clusters were mostly donor specific.

This clonotype was seen more than once but under ten times. TCRdb redid the calling of the 5' RACE reads with MiXCR, one entry per CDR3 protein. The sample yields about 350,000 distinct CDR3 sequences, 20% to 25% seen once. Trimming left V 5 bases short and J 4 bases short, with 14 bases between. Germline V lookup: CDR1 SGHTA, CDR2 FQGNSA. There are 14 residues in the CDR3. The TCR comes from a man between 18 and 29 years old who had mild COVID-19 (a few samples of this study predate the infection). Cell type and time point are not known. The specimen was PBMCs or a T cell subset sorted from them (not recorded which). V gene TRBV7-2 combines with J gene TRBJ1-1; perhaps TRBD1 as D (6 bases). In DNA form, the CDR3 reads TGTGCCAGCAGCCAGGAGGGGGTTGGCACTGAAGCTTTCTTT. This codes for CASSQEGVGTEAFF.